One TCR beta chain is described in this entry. Its antigen is unidentified. These data originate in a study of shared clonotypes between healthy human individuals. On the study more broadly: CD4 naive cells filled three plates per donor, CD4 memory three, CD8 naive two and CD8 memory one. Study-level points and caveats: Sampling included only blood; tissue repertoires likely differ.

The CDR3 has 15 amino acids. Per germline, CDR1 MNHNS and CDR2 SASEGT. J was trimmed by 2 bases and V by 5 bases; bases with no gene match: 5. Sorted-subset replicate PCR reactions were performed with about 190 ng DNA, corresponding to tens of thousands of T cell genomes. Clones were read by immunoSEQ multiplex PCR, and TCRdb kept only the in-frame ones, dropping some. The repertoire holds 900,000 to 1,200,000 clones, with approximately 80% as singletons. This sequence originates from a man in his late teens or twenties in good health. Some clones in this sample may be carry-over from other donors' samples. The chain recombines TRBV6-1 with TRBJ2-2; 7 positions agree with TRBD1. Specimen: memory CD4+ T cells from PBMCs. Subset reported: CD45RA-negative fraction. CDR3 loop: CASSIRTGNTGELFF. In nucleotides, the CDR3 is TGTGCCAGCAGTATCCGGACAGGAAACACCGGGGAGCTGTTTTTT.